One and the same sample provided the 26 T cell receptor beta chains below, sequenced in a study of T cell repertoires in cytomegalovirus infection. TCRdb reprocessed the reads with MiXCR, giving one entry per CDR3 protein. The sample has about 530,000 distinct CDR3 sequences, 26% seen once. The sequenced material came from PBMCs. The receptors were gathered from a human donor in good health (CMV status not recorded). Some clones in this sample may be carry-over from other donors' samples.

This clonotype was detected many times. The J gene is TRBJ2-7, the V gene TRBV7-8, with 7 bases that match TRBD2. Germline V gives CDR1 SGHVS, CDR2 FQNEAQ. The CDR3 has 17 amino acids. Losses at the gene ends were 1 base for V and 5 bases for J; bases not matched to a gene: 14. In DNA form, the CDR3 reads TGTGCCAGCAGCTTAGGGGGGTTGGCGGGAGAGGCCCACGAGCAGTACGTC. It codes for CASSLGGLAGEAHEQYV.

As regards this clonotype: The junction does not match germline at one end; this may be a read error. The V call is TRBV19, the J call TRBJ1-5; D is undetermined. The length of the CDR3 is 14 residues. Germline CDR1 reads LNHDA; CDR2 reads SQIVND (reference sequence). The CDR3 region is CASSIKAENRPQHF. CDR3 bases: TGTGCCAGTAGTATTAAGGCAGAAAATCGGCCCCAGCATTTT. Filled out from reference TRBV19 and TRBJ1-5, the complete variable domain reads DGGITQSPKYLFRKEGQNVTLSCEQNLNHDAMYWYRQDPGQGLRLIYYSQIVNDFQKGDIAEGYSVSREKKESFPLTVTSAQKNPTAFYLCASSIKAENRPQHFGDGTRLSIL.

The J gene is TRBJ2-5, the V gene TRBV9; D gene ambiguous. Germline CDR1 is SGDLS and CDR2 is YYNGEE. This CDR3 spans 15 amino acids. V shed 4 bases and J shed 4 bases, with 17 bases lying between them. The CDR3 region is CASSQTGNSPETQYF. CDR3 nucleotide sequence: TGTGCCAGCAGCCAAACTGGAAACTCCCCAGAGACCCAGTACTTC.

This clonotype was counted only a few times. The V call is TRBV27, the J call TRBJ2-1; 8 nucleotides line up with TRBD2. CDR3 length: 16 amino acids. CDR1 and CDR2 from the germline V gene are MNHEY and SMNVEV (reference sequence). Unmatched junction bases numbered 8, after V lost 7 bases and J lost 0 bases. This chain's CDR3 is CASNRGAGASYNEQFF. In DNA form, the CDR3 reads TGTGCCAGCAACCGCGGAGCGGGGGCCTCCTACAATGAGCAGTTCTTC.

Comments on this clonotype: One base away lies a much larger clone, so this may be a sequencing read error. Because the CDR3 is missing its conserved closing phenylalanine or tryptophan, this is likely a read error. The rearrangement joins TRBV6-1 to TRBJ2-1, with 8 bases identical to TRBD1. Germline trimming cut 9 bases from V and 0 bases from J; bases unmatched to any gene: 10. This CDR3 contains 16 residues. The germline V gene encodes CDR1 MNHNS and CDR2 SASEGT. This CDR3 is CASRPRTGNSYNEQFS. The DNA for the CDR3 is TGTGCCAGTCGACCTCGGACAGGGAACTCCTACAATGAGCAGTTCTCC.

This chain joins TRBV6-1 and TRBJ2-4; maybe TRBD2 (5 bases). Deletions cut 1 base from V and 8 bases from J, with 6 bases between. Germline CDR1 reads MNHNS; CDR2 reads SASEGT. The CDR3 sequence is 12 residues long. The chain's CDR3 is CASSEVGDIQYF. The DNA of the CDR3 is TGTGCCAGCAGTGAAGTGGGAGACATTCAGTACTTC.

This clonotype was recorded many times. The chain has TRBV7-2 and TRBJ2-1; D unclear. CDR1 and CDR2 from the germline V gene are SGHTA and FQGNSA. The CDR3 spans 15 residues. The V end lost 0 bases, the J end lost 4 bases, and 10 bases lay between the germline ends. For the CDR3, the DNA is TGTGCCAGCAGCTTAGCGGGAAACGTGTACAATGAGCAGTTCTTC. Translation: CASSLAGNVYNEQFF.

The rearrangement uses TRBV6-5 and TRBJ2-6, with D tentatively TRBD2 (6 bases). The germline CDR1 and CDR2 sequences are MNHEY and SVGAGI. Between the trimmed V and J ends, which lost 0 bases and 0 bases, there was a span of 15 bases. The CDR3 consists of 19 residues. CDR3 bases: TGTGCCAGCAGTTACTCGAGGAGGGGAACTCGCTCTGGGGCCAACGTCCTGACTTTC. It translates to CASSYSRRGTRSGANVLTF.

The sample holds a few counts of this clonotype. The chain recombines TRBV4-2 with TRBJ1-2; possibly TRBD1 for D (6 bases). Germline loops: CDR1 LGHNA, CDR2 YNFKEQ. The CDR3 is made up of 16 amino acids. Trimming removed 4 bases at V and 0 bases at J, with 15 bases between. The CDR3 DNA sequence: TGTGCCAGCAGCCCACCGGGGGCAGGAGCTAACTATGGCTACACCTTC. It yields the protein CASSPPGAGANYGYTF.

Ten or more counts support this clonotype. The V call is TRBV7-2, the J call TRBJ1-2; 8 bases match TRBD1. Looked up from germline, CDR1 is SGHTA and CDR2 is FQGNSA. After removal of 1 base from V and 5 bases from J, the junction contained 15 bases not matched to a gene. This CDR3 spans 18 amino acids. The CDR3 protein is CASSLDAPSTGVVYGYTF. The CDR3 nucleotides read TGTGCCAGCAGCTTAGATGCCCCGTCGACAGGGGTAGTGTATGGCTACACCTTC.

The chain recombines TRBV12-3 or TRBV12-4 with TRBJ2-5, with 11 bases matching TRBD2. CDR3 size: 15 residues. V trimming: 2 bases; J trimming: 5 bases; junction bases outside the gene matches: 4. This chain's CDR3 is CASSLIAGGGETQYF. CDR3 bases: TGTGCCAGCAGTTTAATAGCGGGAGGGGGGGAGACCCAGTACTTC.

The gene calls are TRBV6-6 and TRBJ2-5; a weak D match, TRBD1 (5 bases). The V and J ends lost 6 bases and 9 bases respectively, with 23 bases between them. Germline V gene lookup returns CDR1 MNHNY and CDR2 SVGAGI (reference sequence). The CDR3 covers 15 residues. The CDR3 coding sequence is TGTGCCAGCAGCAGGGCCGGGCCTGAAGAGACGCCCCAGTACTTC. Protein sequence: CASSRAGPEETPQYF.

The rearrangement uses TRBV20-1 and TRBJ2-7; 8 nucleotides agree with TRBD1. Per germline, CDR1 DFQATT and CDR2 SNEGSKA (reference sequence). The CDR3 sequence is 13 residues long. The CDR3 loop reads CRAGGVISYEQYF. DNA of the CDR3: TGCAGGGCAGGGGGCGTCATATCCTACGAGCAGTACTTC.

This clonotype occurred many times. This chain joins TRBV7-8 and TRBJ1-1; tentative D call: TRBD1 (6 bases). The CDR3 runs 16 residues. CDR1 is SGHVS and CDR2 is FQNEAQ in the germline V gene. The V gene lost 0 bases and the J gene lost 0 bases, with 11 bases spanning the gap. CDR3 DNA sequence: TGTGCCAGCAGCTTAGCGAGGGGGGGAGTGAACACTGAAGCTTTCTTT. Its protein product is CASSLARGGVNTEAFF.

A few counts support this clonotype. The V gene is TRBV20-1, the J gene TRBJ1-4; a possible D gene is TRBD1 (5 bases). This CDR3 has 14 amino acids. CDR1 and CDR2 from the germline V gene are DFQATT and SNEGSKA (reference sequence). V was shortened by 0 bases and J by 4 bases, with 9 bases between the two germline ends. The CDR3 DNA reads TGCAGTGCTAGAGACCAGGGAGTTAATGAAAAACTGTTTTTT. Encoded protein: CSARDQGVNEKLFF.

This chain links TRBV5-1 with TRBJ2-7; D remains unclear. V lost 2 bases to trimming and J lost 5 bases, with 8 bases between them. CDR3 length: 12 amino acids. In germline, CDR1 is SGHRS, CDR2 YFSETQ. CDR3 sequence reads: CASSFRRDEQYF. In DNA form, the CDR3 reads TGCGCCAGCAGCTTTCGTAGGGACGAGCAGTACTTC.

This chain uses TRBV7-9 with TRBJ2-1, with D unclear. V lost 2 bases and J lost 12, with 23 bases in between. This CDR3 region has 16 residues. Germline V gene sequence: CDR1 SEHNR, CDR2 FQNEAQ (reference sequence). CDR3 protein: CASSLQAPGENFGQFF. Here the CDR3 DNA reads TGTGCCAGCAGCTTACAGGCCCCCGGTGAAAATTTTGGGCAGTTCTTC.

The chain carries TRBV7-8 and TRBJ2-7; 9 nucleotides agree with TRBD2. The trim removed 5 bases at V and 1 base at J, leaving 3 bases unmatched. There are 14 residues in the CDR3. Germline V gene data show CDR1 as SGHVS and CDR2 as FQNEAQ. The CDR3 DNA follows: TGTGCCAGCAGCCGTAGCGGGGGATCCTACGAGCAGTACTTC. Translating gives CASSRSGGSYEQYF.

With respect to this clonotype: A much larger clone lies a single base off, so this may be a read error. This chain uses TRBV7-2 with TRBJ1-5; 7 nucleotides line up with TRBD1. J gave up 6 bases and V 0 bases, and 8 bases lay outside the gene matches. Germline lookup yields CDR1 SGHTA and CDR2 FQGNSA. CDR3 length equals 16 residues. The CDR3 coding sequence is TGTGCCAGCAGCTTAGCAGGGAGGGGGCGGGTTCAGCCCCAGCATTTT. As protein: CASSLAGRGRVQPQHF.

The chain couples TRBV18 to TRBJ1-4; D ambiguous. CDR1 KGHSH and CDR2 LQKENI come from the germline V gene. This CDR3 comprises 13 residues. V lost 1 base, J lost 8 bases, and 8 bases lay in between. CDR3 loop: CASSPRLDEKLFF. CDR3 bases: TGTGCCAGCTCACCACGGCTAGACGAAAAACTGTTTTTT. Full variable domain (outside the CDR3, taken from reference TRBV18 and TRBJ1-4): NAGVMQNPRHLVRRRGQEARLRCSPMKGHSHVYWYRQLPEEGLKFMVYLQKENIIDESGMPKERFSAEFPKEGPSILRIQQVVRGDSAAYFCASSPRLDEKLFFGSGTQLSVL.

This clonotype was observed a few times. For the CDR3, the DNA is TGTGCCAGCAGCTTAGCTCCGGGCCGAGCTGAAGCTTTCTTT. This encodes CASSLAPGRAEAFF. The V and J genes are TRBV11-3 and TRBJ1-1; D ambiguous. The V and J ends lost 1 base and 6 bases respectively, with 12 bases between them. The CDR3 consists of 14 residues. Germline CDR1 SGHNT, CDR2 YENEEA.

J is TRBJ1-1 and V is TRBV5-1; 7 nucleotides line up with TRBD1. Germline CDR1 and CDR2: SGHRS and YFSETQ. V shed 4 bases and J 2 bases; nucleotides not matched to a gene: 5. The CDR3 is made up of 14 amino acids. CDR3 sequence: CASSIGQVNTEAFF. The CDR3, as DNA: TGCGCCAGCAGCATCGGACAGGTTAACACTGAAGCTTTCTTT. Combining the CDR3 with reference TRBV5-1 and TRBJ1-1 gives the whole variable domain KAGVTQTPRYLIKTRGQQVTLSCSPISGHRSVSWYQQTPGQGLQFLFEYFSETQRNKGNFPGRFSGRQFSNSRSEMNVSTLELGDSALYLCASSIGQVNTEAFFGQGTRLTVV.

Concerning this clonotype itself: The junction shows a germline mismatch at one end, possibly a read error. The J gene is TRBJ2-1, the V gene TRBV7-6; the match to TRBD2 covers 14 bases. CDR1 and CDR2 from the germline V gene are SGHVS and FNYEAQ. The CDR3 has 18 residues. The CDR3 loop is CASSRTSGRIGPYNEQFF. CDR3 nucleotides: TGTGCTAGCAGCCGGACTAGCGGGAGGATTGGGCCCTACAATGAGCAGTTCTTC.

In its sample, this clonotype was seen once. V is TRBV6-5 and J is TRBJ2-3, with D tentatively TRBD1 (6 bases). Trimming cost V 5 bases and J 0 bases, with 12 bases left between them. The CDR3 consists of 15 residues. Germline V CDR1 and CDR2: MNHEY, SVGAGI. The CDR3: CASSIARGSTDTQYF. The CDR3 bases are TGTGCCAGCAGTATCGCCAGGGGAAGCACAGATACGCAGTATTTT.

The rearrangement links TRBV6-2 or TRBV6-3 to TRBJ2-7, with 8 bases matching TRBD1. This CDR3 spans 13 amino acids. Per the germline V gene, CDR1 is MNHEY and CDR2 is SVGEGT. Trimming at V came to 5 bases and at J to 5 bases, leaving 5 bases not matched to a gene. The CDR3 spells CASSRTGSHEQYV. For the CDR3, the DNA is TGTGCCAGCAGTCGGACAGGGTCCCACGAGCAGTACGTC.

This clonotype was found many times. This chain links TRBV6-2 or TRBV6-3 with TRBJ2-1, with 10 bases matching TRBD2. Germline values: CDR1 MNHEY, CDR2 SVGEGT. The CDR3 extends over 17 amino acids. Losses at the gene ends were 0 bases for V and 6 bases for J; bases not matched to a gene: 8. The CDR3: CASSYSPLAGVGNEQFF. The CDR3 nucleotides are TGTGCCAGCAGTTACTCACCTCTAGCGGGAGTTGGCAATGAGCAGTTCTTC.